Detailed here is one TCR beta chain. What antigen it recognizes has not been identified. No base qualities exist here, and no much larger clone lies one base off it. The cohort consisted of 650 to 700 healthy bone marrow donors. At the time of sampling, every cohort member was nominally healthy, though immune exposures that went unrecorded were likely present. The donor was CMV seronegative and was included in the group of a few hundred seronegative cohort members. Each donor provided a peripheral blood sample, and peripheral blood mononuclear cells were used for TCR beta sequencing. Genomic DNA was extracted from the blood cell samples with the Qiagen DNeasy Blood Extraction Kit. Libraries were constructed by the immunoSEQ multiplex PCR assay. A mixture of 60 forward primers for TCR Vbeta segments and 13 reverse primers for TCR Jbeta segments was used in the multiplex PCR. A multiplex PCR assay on genomic DNA amplified the CDR3 region of rearranged TCR beta genes. The Illumina HiSeq System was used to sequence the amplified TCR beta libraries as 87-base-pair reads. As for the authors' bioinformatics: Across the 670 or so repertoires, a later analysis counted tens of millions of unique TCR beta chains, roughly 11 million of which were shared by at least two donors. Raw reads were error-corrected and collapsed into unique sequences with a nearest-neighbor algorithm that merged closely related sequences to remove PCR and sequencing errors. To assign V, D and J gene segments, CDR3 sequences were aligned to IMGT reference sequences. Each retained sequence needed at least a six-nucleotide match to both a V gene segment and a J gene segment. Rearrangements were called productive when the CDR3 lacked stop codons and stayed in frame with V and J; all others were non-productive. Following IMGT convention, CDR3 was defined as the stretch from the second conserved V-encoded cysteine to the conserved J-encoded phenylalanine. The earlier analysis of a few hundred of the donors excluded any sequence lacking an unambiguous match to a single V gene segment. An earlier analysis of 500 to 600 of the donors classified V segments as functional when productive rearrangements were above 56.7% and as segregating when the standard deviation between donors was above 5%. A statistical classification framework was built to diagnose cytomegalovirus status from the catalog of TCR beta chain sequences. In a later analysis, V and J genes were assigned by comparing TCR nucleotide sequences against IMGT/GENE-DB human TR gene sequences. A later analysis assigned CDR3 sequences and most-parsimonious VDJ recombination scenarios with the TCRdist pipeline. In a later analysis, every TCR beta chain was defined by the combination of its CDR3 amino acid sequence and its V-gene family, and reads without a unique V-gene family were dropped. As a way to deal with suspected cross-contamination and a sequencing artifact, a later analysis dropped 592 nucleotide sequences that were highly shared and had low generation probability. In a later analysis, a clonal expansion index was calculated for each public chain from normalized within-repertoire ranks of inferred template counts. Generation probabilities in a later analysis came from a VDJ recombination model fitted to out-of-frame rearrangements, and those results were checked against IGoR. Hypergeometric tests were used in a later analysis to score TCR-TCR, TCR-HLA and TCR-CMV co-occurrence, with a repertoire-size bias correction applied to the TCR pairs. A later analysis estimated false discovery rates by permuting HLA or CMV assignments 20 times. A later analysis grouped co-occurring TCRs with DBSCAN, adding TCRdist sequence similarity when clustering within HLA-allele-positive subsets. For co-occurrence clustering, repertoires with fewer than 30,000 or more than 120,000 public chains were excluded, along with four or five repertoires with anomalous nucleotide sharing. TCRdb re-hosts the immuneACCESS table, in-frame sequences only. Its copies lack some clones; in the studies checked, an unresolved V gene accounts for under half of them, and the cause for the rest is not known. From that table come the V and J calls and clone size; the DNA was used to work out D and trimming. Within this sample are about 170,000 clones, with 79% of them counted one time only. Of the sample, approximately 2.1% falls within the top ten clones.

The data originate from a study of cytomegalovirus exposure and HLA in healthy donors (TCRdb year 2017). Notes on the research overall: According to an earlier analysis of 587 of the donors, about 179 million T cells yielded roughly 110 million unique TCR beta sequences and about 300 Gb of sequence data. An early release that covered some 640 HLA-typed donors contained about 300 gigabases of sequencing data and 80 million or so unique TCR sequences. The genetic ancestry cluster associated with self-reported Caucasian donors included 81% of the roughly 400 genotyped donors. The study aimed to test whether cataloging public T cell receptors could reveal signatures of past pathogen exposure. The T cell repertoires of 700 or so subjects were profiled by immunosequencing and related to cytomegalovirus serostatus. A separate validation cohort of 90 to 150 different subjects was used in addition to the approximately 670-subject first cohort. To predict cytomegalovirus infection status, the study combined high-throughput TCR immunosequencing, statistical association of individual TCRs with disease status, and machine learning. To study patterns of TCR occurrence, a later analysis re-analyzed previously published TCR beta repertoires from 700 or so donors and added high-resolution HLA genotyping. Rather than drawing on any new phenotypic data, the later analysis identified candidate immune exposures from TCR beta sequences and the way those sequences occurred across donors. An earlier analysis of 587 of the donors used high-throughput TCR beta sequencing to judge whether each TCR beta V gene segment behaved as functional or pseudogenic. Donor age, sex, ethnicity and CMV serostatus were collected together with the repertoire data. A later genetic analysis used genome-wide SNP genotypes for about 55% of the 666 donors, treating that subset as a discovery cohort. All discovery cohort repertoires had been generated on a single sequencing platform. HLA typing included class I and class II loci at four-digit resolution. Typing coverage varied by locus: about 629-640 donors for A, B, C, DRB1 and DQB1; under 550 for DQA1; over 600 for DPA1; approximately 450 for DPB1. Because of strong linkage in the cohort, five DR-DQ haplotypes were treated as single units for association and clustering. Across roughly 420 genotyped donors of the cohort, an average of about 240,000 unique TCR beta nucleotide sequences per donor were sequenced, and about a sixth of those sequences were non-productive. Findings and caveats that apply to the study as a whole: In a later analysis, the rate of TCR association differed among HLA loci, with DRB1 alleles having the most associated TCRs and HLA-C alleles having the fewest. Only TCR beta chains were sequenced in this cohort, and the absence of alpha or paired-chain data limited detectable features. According to a later analysis, most CMV-associated TCR beta chains appeared to be HLA-restricted, and the HLA associations seemed to be driven largely by CMV exposure. In vitro tests confirmed that a few of the cytomegalovirus-associated TCR beta chains recognize cytomegalovirus antigens. Specific HLA alleles were associated with 15,000 to 20,000 TCR beta sequences at a false discovery rate of 0.05 in a later analysis. Some IMGT-functional V segments, including TRBV6-2 and TRBV6-3, could not be distinguished by the 87-base-pair reads and were therefore excluded. Presence/absence analyses assumed roughly uniform sequencing depth across donors, an assumption that may not hold. A cluster of highly shared sequence variants was judged likely to represent a technical artifact of the sequencing pipeline. It was suggested by the authors that the approach could potentially be generalized to other disease states and immunological phenotypes. Immune exposure information for the cohort was limited to CMV serostatus. Assigning TCR associations to individual alleles was difficult when HLA alleles, especially DR and DQ, strongly co-occurred. Correlated functional status among segregating V segments might reflect linkage disequilibrium, but an unknown experimental factor could not be ruled out. Across donors, most TCR sequences were observed very rarely, whereas some public TCRs were present in many individuals. The classifier was reported to diagnose cytomegalovirus status with high specificity and sensitivity in both the original and validation cohorts. Broadly in line with IMGT annotations, most TCR beta V segments showed up in productive rearrangements about 87% or about 30% of the time in an earlier analysis of some 590 of the donors. Because HLA typing was unavailable for some donors at each locus, only the typed subset was used in association tests. Because counts were too low, some 16 rarely observed V segments, including chromosome 9 orphons, were excluded from the earlier analysis of some 540 of the donors. Compared with equally common non-associated chains, HLA-associated TCR beta chains in a later analysis were more clonally expanded and had lower generation probabilities. V-gene and J-gene trimming of TCR beta chains was associated with a missense DCLRE1C variant in a later genetic analysis, and the association was replicated in an independent cohort. According to a later genetic analysis, donors in an Asian-associated ancestry cluster had fewer N-insertions in productive TCRs than the approximately 650-donor mean. A further reported finding was that TCR beta sequences accurately predicted the HLA-A and HLA-B alleles for most subjects in the first cohort. A total of 150 to 200 TCR beta chains were listed by the study as associated with cytomegalovirus. In a later analysis, several top co-occurrence clusters were reported to appear linked to parvovirus B19, influenza, CMV and Epstein-Barr virus.

The CDR3, from cysteine to phenylalanine, totals 13 residues. The only DNA kept is the CDR3, 39 bases in frame from the first base. At the junction V is shortened by 0 bases and J by 5 bases, with 8 bases in between. From a lookup of the germline V gene, CDR1 and CDR2 are SGHRS and YFSETQ. The sample taken for sequencing was PBMCs. The rearranged segments are TRBV5-1 and TRBJ1-2; perhaps TRBD1 is the D gene, with 5 bases matching. The receptor comes from a woman aged 45-59 years in good health and CMV-seronegative. For the CDR3, the sequence is CASSLEGDYGYTF. The DNA sequence is TGCGCCAGCAGCTTGGAAGGGGATTATGGCTACACCTTC. This CDR3, with the reference TRBV5-1 and TRBJ1-2 proteins standing in past its ends, gives the full variable domain KAGVTQTPRYLIKTRGQQVTLSCSPISGHRSVSWYQQTPGQGLQFLFEYFSETQRNKGNFPGRFSGRQFSNSRSEMNVSTLELGDSALYLCASSLEGDYGYTFGSGTRLTVV.